The present T cell receptor beta chain was sequenced within a study of shared clonotypes between healthy human individuals. Study outcomes and limitations: Limitation of the genetic and exposure-history diversity represented came from the few donors.

V was trimmed by 4 bases and J by 0 bases, leaving 13 bases between them. CDR1 LNHDA and CDR2 SQIVND come from the germline V gene (reference sequence). The CDR3 contains 16 residues. Of note for this clone: As yet, its antigen is unknown.

In the study's own analysis: Junction-only sequences produced by ImmunoSEQ had no quality scores, so filtering differed. Only in-frame clones appear in the TCRdb table, and some are missing; sequencing was by immunoSEQ multiplex PCR. V, J and clone size are those of that table, while D and trimming were read from the DNA. The sample yields 2 million to 2.5 million clones, 80% to 95% seen once. Sequences were obtained from naive CD4+ T cells from PBMCs. The subset here: CD45RA+ positively selected. This TCR was recovered from a man younger than 30 in good health. Some clones in this sample may be carry-over from other donors' samples. The V and J genes are TRBV19 and TRBJ2-4; a weak D match, TRBD1 (5 bases). The CDR3 region has the DNA TGTGCCAGTAGTAAAGGGGCAGGCGAAGCCAAAAACATTCAGTACTTC. Its translation is CASSKGAGEAKNIQYF. Drawing the rest from reference TRBV19 and TRBJ2-4, the complete variable domain is DGGITQSPKYLFRKEGQNVTLSCEQNLNHDAMYWYRQDPGQGLRLIYYSQIVNDFQKGDIAEGYSVSREKKESFPLTVTSAQKNPTAFYLCASSKGAGEAKNIQYFGAGTRLSVL.